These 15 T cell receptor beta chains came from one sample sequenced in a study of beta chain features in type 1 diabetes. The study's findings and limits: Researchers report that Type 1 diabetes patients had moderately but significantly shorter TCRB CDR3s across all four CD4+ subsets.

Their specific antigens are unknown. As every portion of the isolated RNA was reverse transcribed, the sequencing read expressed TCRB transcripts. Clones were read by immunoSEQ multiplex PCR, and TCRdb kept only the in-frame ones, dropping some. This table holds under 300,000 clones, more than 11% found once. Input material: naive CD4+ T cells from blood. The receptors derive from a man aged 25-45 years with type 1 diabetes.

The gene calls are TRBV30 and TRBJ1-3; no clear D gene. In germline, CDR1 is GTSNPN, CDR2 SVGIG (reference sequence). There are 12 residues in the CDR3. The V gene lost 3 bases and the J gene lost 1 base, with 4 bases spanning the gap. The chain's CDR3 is CAWSPSGNTIYF. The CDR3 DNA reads TGTGCCTGGAGCCCGTCTGGAAACACCATATATTTT.

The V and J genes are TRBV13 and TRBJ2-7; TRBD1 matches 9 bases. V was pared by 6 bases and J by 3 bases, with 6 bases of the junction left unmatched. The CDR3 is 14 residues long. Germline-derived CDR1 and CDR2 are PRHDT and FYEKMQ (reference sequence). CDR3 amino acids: CASSRQGVFYEQYF. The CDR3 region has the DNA TGTGCCAGCAGTCGACAGGGGGTTTTCTACGAGCAGTACTTC. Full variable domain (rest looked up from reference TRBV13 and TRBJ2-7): AAGVIQSPRHLIKEKRETATLKCYPIPRHDTVYWYQQGPGQDPQFLISFYEKMQSDKGSIPDRFSAQQFSDYHSELNMSSLELGDSALYFCASSRQGVFYEQYFGPGTRLTVT.

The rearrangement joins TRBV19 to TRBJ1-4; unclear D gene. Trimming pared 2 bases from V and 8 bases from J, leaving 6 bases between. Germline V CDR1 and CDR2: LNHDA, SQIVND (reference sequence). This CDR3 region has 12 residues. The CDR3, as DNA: TGTGCCAGTAGTATATCCGGGGAAAAACTGTTTTTT. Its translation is CASSISGEKLFF.

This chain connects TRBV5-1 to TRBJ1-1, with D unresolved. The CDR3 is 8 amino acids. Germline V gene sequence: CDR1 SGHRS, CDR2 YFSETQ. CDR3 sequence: CMGTEAFF. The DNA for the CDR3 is TGCATGGGCACTGAAGCTTTCTTT.

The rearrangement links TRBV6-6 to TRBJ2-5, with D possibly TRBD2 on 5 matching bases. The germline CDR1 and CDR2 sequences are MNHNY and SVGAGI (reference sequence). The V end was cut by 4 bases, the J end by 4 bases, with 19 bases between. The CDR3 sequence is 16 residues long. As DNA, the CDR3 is TGTGCCAGCAGTTGGGCCGCAGACGGCGGAGGAGAGACCCAGTACTTC. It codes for CASSWAADGGGETQYF.

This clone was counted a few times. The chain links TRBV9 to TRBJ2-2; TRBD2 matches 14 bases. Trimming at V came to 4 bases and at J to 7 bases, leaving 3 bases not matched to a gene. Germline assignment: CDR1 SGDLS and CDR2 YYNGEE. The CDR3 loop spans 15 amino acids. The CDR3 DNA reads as TGTGCCAGCAGCAAGACTAGCGGGGGGGTCGGGGAGCTGTTTTTT. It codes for CASSKTSGGVGELFF.

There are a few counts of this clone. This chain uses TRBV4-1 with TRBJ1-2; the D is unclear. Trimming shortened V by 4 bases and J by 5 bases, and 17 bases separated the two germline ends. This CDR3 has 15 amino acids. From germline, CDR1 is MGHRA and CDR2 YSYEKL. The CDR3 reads CASSPRVGLGYGYTF. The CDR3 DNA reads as TGCGCCAGCAGCCCCCGGGTCGGCCTCGGGTATGGCTACACCTTC.

The chain's CDR3 is CSVNLSYEQFF. CDR3 in DNA: TGCAGCGTGAACCTAAGCTATGAGCAGTTCTTC. This chain joins TRBV29-1 and TRBJ2-1; D call uncertain. V dropped 6 bases and J dropped 8 bases, with 11 bases sitting between them. Per germline, CDR1 SQVTM and CDR2 ANQGSEA. The CDR3 consists of 11 residues.

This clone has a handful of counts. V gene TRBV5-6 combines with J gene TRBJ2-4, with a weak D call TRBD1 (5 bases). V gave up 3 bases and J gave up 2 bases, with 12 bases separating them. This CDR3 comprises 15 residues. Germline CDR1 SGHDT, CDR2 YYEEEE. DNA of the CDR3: TGTGCCAGCAGCTCGTCCAGGGTTACCAAAAACATTCAGTACTTC. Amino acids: CASSSSRVTKNIQYF.

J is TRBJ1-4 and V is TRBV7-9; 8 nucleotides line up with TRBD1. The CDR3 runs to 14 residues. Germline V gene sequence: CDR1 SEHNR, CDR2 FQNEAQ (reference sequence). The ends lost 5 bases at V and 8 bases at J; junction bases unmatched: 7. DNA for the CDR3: TGTGCCAGCAGCCTCAGGGGGCAGAGCGAAAAACTGTTTTTT. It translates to CASSLRGQSEKLFF. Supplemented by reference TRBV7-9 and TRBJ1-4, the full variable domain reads DTGVSQNPRHKITKRGQNVTFRCDPISEHNRLYWYRQTLGQGPEFLTYFQNEAQLEKSRLLSDRFSAERPKGSFSTLEIQRTEQGDSAMYLCASSLRGQSEKLFFGSGTQLSVL.

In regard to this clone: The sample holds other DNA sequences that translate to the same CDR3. The CDR3 DNA reads TGCAGCGTTGAAGACCAAAACTCTGGAAACACCATATATTTT. This codes for CSVEDQNSGNTIYF. The rearrangement uses TRBV29-1 and TRBJ1-3; D gene unclear. V lost 0 bases to trimming and J lost 0 bases, with 6 bases between them. The CDR3 totals 14 residues. Germline V gene lookup returns CDR1 SQVTM and CDR2 ANQGSEA.

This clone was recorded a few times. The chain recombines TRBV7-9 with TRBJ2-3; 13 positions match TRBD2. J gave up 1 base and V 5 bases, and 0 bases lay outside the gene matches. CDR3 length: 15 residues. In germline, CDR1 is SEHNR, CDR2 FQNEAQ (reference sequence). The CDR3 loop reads CASSGTSGGTDTQYF. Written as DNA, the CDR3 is TGTGCCAGCAGCGGGACTAGCGGGGGCACAGATACGCAGTATTTT.

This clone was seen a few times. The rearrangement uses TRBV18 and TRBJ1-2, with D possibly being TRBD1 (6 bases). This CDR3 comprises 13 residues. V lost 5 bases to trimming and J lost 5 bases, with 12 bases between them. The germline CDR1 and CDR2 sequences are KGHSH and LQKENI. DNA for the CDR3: TGTGCCAGCTCAGCAGACAGGCTGTATGGCTACACCTTC. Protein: CASSADRLYGYTF.

The CDR3 DNA reads TGTGCCAGCAGTTTCCCCGGACAGGGTGGGGATGAGCAGTTCTTC. Its translation is CASSFPGQGGDEQFF. The chain combines TRBV28 with TRBJ2-1, with TRBD1 identical over 8 bases. This CDR3 contains 15 residues. Germline-derived CDR1 and CDR2 are MDHEN and SYDVKM. V dropped 3 bases and J dropped 8; count of bases not matched to a gene: 9.

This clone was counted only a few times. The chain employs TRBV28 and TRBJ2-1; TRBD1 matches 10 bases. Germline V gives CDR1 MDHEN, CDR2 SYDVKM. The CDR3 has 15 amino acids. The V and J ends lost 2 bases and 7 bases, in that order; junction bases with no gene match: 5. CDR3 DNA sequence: TGTGCCAGCAGTTTAAGGACAGGGGGTAAGAATGAGCAGTTCTTC. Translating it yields CASSLRTGGKNEQFF.